A selection of T cell receptor beta chains follows, all from one sample in a study of T and B cells in COVID-19 patients. TCRdb reanalysed the multiplex PCR reads using MiXCR and keeps one entry per CDR3 protein. This sample has 18,000 or so distinct CDR3 sequences, with about 36% found just once. Sequencing used blood. These receptors all stem from a human donor with active COVID-19. Both conserved end residues are part of each CDR3. The D gene is left open where the match is weak. Size tells how often a clone was seen (once, few, many) or the class of an expanded clone, and some rows leave it out.

d_call,j_call,v_call,clone_size,cdr3_nt,cdr3_aa
.,TRBJ2-1,TRBV14,few,TGTGCCAGCAGCTATAGACAGAGGGATCGTGAGCAGTTCTTC,CASSYRQRDREQFF
.,TRBJ2-3,TRBV24-1,.,TGTGCCACCAGTGAACCACAGGGATTCGTGACAGATACGCAGTATTTT,CATSEPQGFVTDTQYF
.,TRBJ2-7,TRBV29-1,medium-sized,TGCAGCGTTGGGGGAGGGGGTGTCGGTCCCTCCTACGAGCAGTACTTC,CSVGGGGVGPSYEQYF
TRBD1,TRBJ2-3,TRBV20-1,.,TGCAGTGCTTTCTCCGGGACAGGGAGGGAAGATACGCAGTATTTT,CSAFSGTGREDTQYF
TRBD1,TRBJ1-5,TRBV6-5,.,TGTGCCAGCAGTTCAAATACCGGGACAGGGGACCATCAGCCCCAGCATTTT,CASSSNTGTGDHQPQHF
TRBD1,TRBJ1-4,TRBV10-3,few,TGTGCCATCAAAAGGGACAGGGATAATGAAAAACTGTTTTTT,CAIKRDRDNEKLFF
.,TRBJ2-5,TRBV18,.,TGTGCCAGCTCACCCGACGGTGGGGAGACCCAGTACTTC,CASSPDGGETQYF
TRBD1,TRBJ2-4,TRBV10-3,few,TGTGCCATCAGTCGGACAGGGGGCGCGGGAAACATTCAGTACTTC,CAISRTGGAGNIQYF
.,TRBJ1-4,TRBV11-1,medium-sized,TGTGCCAGCAGCGGGACGGATGAAAAACTGTTTTTT,CASSGTDEKLFF
TRBD2,TRBJ2-5,TRBV15,.,TGTGCCACCAGCACGATGACTAGCGGAAGAGAGACCCAGTACTTC,CATSTMTSGRETQYF
.,TRBJ2-1,TRBV18,.,TGTGCCAGCTCACCAGCCCCCGTCCATGAGCAGTTCTTC,CASSPAPVHEQFF
.,TRBJ2-1,TRBV12-3/TRBV12-4,.,TGTGCCAGCACCGAGCCCCCACGGTACAATGAGCAGTTCTTC,CASTEPPRYNEQFF
TRBD1,TRBJ1-5,TRBV6-5,few,TGTGCCAGCAGTTACCGGGACAGGGCTACCCCCCAGCATTTT,CASSYRDRATPQHF
.,TRBJ2-3,TRBV24-1,.,TGTGCCACCACAGATGAAGCAGAAACGCAGTATTTT,CATTDEAETQYF
.,TRBJ2-2,TRBV27,medium-sized,TGTGCCAGCAGTTTCCCCTCGTATGGGGTCGGGGAGCTGTTTTTT,CASSFPSYGVGELFF
.,TRBJ1-2,TRBV12-3/TRBV12-4,.,TGTGCCAGCAGTTTAGACTTTTCTAGCTATGGCTACACCTTC,CASSLDFSSYGYTF
.,TRBJ2-3,TRBV19,.,TGTGCCAGTAGTATCCGGGGACGGGGGATAACTAGCACAGATACGCAGTATTTT,CASSIRGRGITSTDTQYF
TRBD1,TRBJ2-1,TRBV7-2,.,TGTGCCAGCAGCAACAATGGACAGGGATCAAGTAATGAGCAGTTCTTC,CASSNNGQGSSNEQFF
.,TRBJ2-6,TRBV19,medium-sized,TGTGCCAGTAGCCCCCAGGGTTCTGGGGCCAACGTCCTGACTTTC,CASSPQGSGANVLTF
TRBD2,TRBJ2-3,TRBV19,few,TGTGCCAGTAGTACTACCGGGACTAGGATCCCTGGGACAGATACGCAGTATTTT,CASSTTGTRIPGTDTQYF
TRBD1,TRBJ1-2,TRBV11-1,.,TGTGCCAGCAGCTTATGGGAAACAGGGGGCTATGGCTACACCTTC,CASSLWETGGYGYTF
.,TRBJ2-1,TRBV6-4,few,TGTGCCAGCAGTGAAAAGGTCGTAGCAAATGAGCAGTTCTTC,CASSEKVVANEQFF
TRBD2,TRBJ2-5,TRBV13,.,TGTGCCAGCAGCTTAAAAGGCGGGGGGGCCGGGGAGACCCAGTACTTC,CASSLKGGGAGETQYF
.,TRBJ1-5,TRBV5-5,.,TGTGCCAGCAGCTTGAAAGGGAATCAGCCCCAGCATTTT,CASSLKGNQPQHF
TRBD1,TRBJ2-4,TRBV11-1,medium-sized,TGTGCCAGCAGCTTAAGGAGTGTGACAGGGGCCAAAAACATTCAGTACTTC,CASSLRSVTGAKNIQYF
.,TRBJ1-1,TRBV19,few,TGTGCCAGTAGTATAATGCAGGGGAGGAACACTGAAGCTTTCTTT,CASSIMQGRNTEAFF
.,TRBJ2-1,TRBV7-6,.,TGTGCCAGCAGCTCCCTTAGGCGAAGGGGCGAAGGTCACAATGAGCAGTTCTTC,CASSSLRRRGEGHNEQFF
TRBD1,TRBJ1-4,TRBV6-4,few,TGTGCCATCTCCGGGACAGGGAATGAAAAACTGTTTTTT,CAISGTGNEKLFF
.,TRBJ2-5,TRBV19,medium-sized,TGTGCCAGTAGTCTACAGGGTCTAGAGACCCAGTACTTC,CASSLQGLETQYF
.,TRBJ1-6,TRBV12-3/TRBV12-4,.,TGTGCCAGCAGTTTAAACAGGGCTAATTCACCCCTCCACTTT,CASSLNRANSPLHF
TRBD1,TRBJ2-5,TRBV19,medium-sized,TGTGCCAGTAGTATTGGACAGGGCGGTCAAGAGACCCAGTACTTC,CASSIGQGGQETQYF
TRBD1,TRBJ2-5,TRBV28,.,TGTGCCAGCAGTGATGCGGACAGGGTGAGGTCAGGGGTGACCCAGTACTTC,CASSDADRVRSGVTQYF
TRBD2,TRBJ2-3,TRBV27,medium-sized,TGTGCCAGCAGTTCACTAGCGGGGGGGACAGATACGCAGTATTTT,CASSSLAGGTDTQYF
TRBD1,TRBJ2-7,TRBV5-1,.,TGCGCCAGCAGCTTGGCGGGGACAGGGTTCCACGAGCAGTACTTC,CASSLAGTGFHEQYF
.,TRBJ1-1,TRBV6-1,few,TGTGCCAGCAGGGACCGGGACACTGAAGCTTTCTTT,CASRDRDTEAFF
.,TRBJ1-5,TRBV18,few,TGTGCCAGCTCACCACTCCCCCATTATAGCAATCAGCCCCAGCATTTT,CASSPLPHYSNQPQHF
TRBD1,TRBJ2-2,TRBV5-1,.,TGCGCCAGCAGCTTGTCCCCCGGGACAGACACCGGGGAGCTGTTTTTT,CASSLSPGTDTGELFF
.,TRBJ2-7,TRBV5-6,few,TGTGCCAGCAATTCGAGGGGTATTTCCTACGAGCAGTACTTC,CASNSRGISYEQYF
.,TRBJ2-3,TRBV5-1,.,TGCGCCAGCAGCTTGGTTCCAGGTTACACAGATACGCAGTATTTT,CASSLVPGYTDTQYF
TRBD2,TRBJ2-5,TRBV12-3/TRBV12-4,few,TGTGCCAGCATCCGTGGGAGGGCTAGCGGACAAGAGACCCAGTACTTC,CASIRGRASGQETQYF
TRBD1,TRBJ1-1,TRBV6-5,.,TGTGCCAGCAGTTACCGCGACAGGGTCACTGAAGCTTTCTTT,CASSYRDRVTEAFF
.,TRBJ1-1,TRBV18,few,TGTGCCAGCTCACCACCCGGAATAGCGAACACTGAAGCTTTCTTT,CASSPPGIANTEAFF